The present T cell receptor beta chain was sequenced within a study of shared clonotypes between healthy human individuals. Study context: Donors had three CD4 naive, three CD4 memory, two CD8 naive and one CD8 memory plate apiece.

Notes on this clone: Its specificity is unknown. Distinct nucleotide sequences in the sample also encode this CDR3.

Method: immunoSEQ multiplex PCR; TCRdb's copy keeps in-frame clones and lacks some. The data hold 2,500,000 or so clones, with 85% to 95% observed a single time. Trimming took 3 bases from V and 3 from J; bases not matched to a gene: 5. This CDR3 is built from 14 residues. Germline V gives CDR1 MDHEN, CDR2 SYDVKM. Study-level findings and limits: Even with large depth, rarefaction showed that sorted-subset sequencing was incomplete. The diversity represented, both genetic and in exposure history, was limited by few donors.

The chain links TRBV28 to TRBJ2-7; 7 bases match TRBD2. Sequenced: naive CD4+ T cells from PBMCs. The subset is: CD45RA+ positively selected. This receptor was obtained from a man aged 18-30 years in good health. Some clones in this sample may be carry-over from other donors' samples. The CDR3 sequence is CASSLSGGLYEQYF. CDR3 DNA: TGTGCCAGCAGTTTGTCGGGAGGTCTCTACGAGCAGTACTTC.